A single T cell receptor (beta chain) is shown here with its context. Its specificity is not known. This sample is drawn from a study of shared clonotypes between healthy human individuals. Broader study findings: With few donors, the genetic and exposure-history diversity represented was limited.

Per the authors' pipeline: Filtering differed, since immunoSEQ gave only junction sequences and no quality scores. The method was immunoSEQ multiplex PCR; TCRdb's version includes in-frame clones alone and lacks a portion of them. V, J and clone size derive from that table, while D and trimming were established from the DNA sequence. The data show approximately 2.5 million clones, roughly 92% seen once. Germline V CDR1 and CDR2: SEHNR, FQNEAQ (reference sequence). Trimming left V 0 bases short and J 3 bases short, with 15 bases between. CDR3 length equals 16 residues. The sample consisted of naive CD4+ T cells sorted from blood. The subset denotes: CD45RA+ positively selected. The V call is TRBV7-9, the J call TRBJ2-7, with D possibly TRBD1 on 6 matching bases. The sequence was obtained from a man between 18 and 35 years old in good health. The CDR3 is CASSLAVGRGIYEQYF. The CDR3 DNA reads TGTGCCAGCAGCTTAGCGGTCGGCAGGGGAATCTACGAGCAGTACTTC.